The 3 T cell receptor beta chains below all came from one sample that was sequenced in a study of blood T cell repertoires in COVID-19. Sequencing was performed with immunoSEQ multiplex PCR; in TCRdb, only in-frame clones are kept and a portion is missing. The data hold about 230,000 clones, with roughly four fifths observed a single time. Sequenced material: peripheral blood. Receptors originate from a woman in her forties or fifties with acute or convalescent COVID-19.

The chain carries TRBV6-2 or TRBV6-3 and TRBJ2-1; 9 nucleotides match TRBD2. The germline gives CDR1 MNHEY, CDR2 SVGEGT. V gave up 4 bases and J gave up 9 bases; unmatched junction bases: 7. The CDR3 consists of 14 residues. The CDR3 here is CASSLRRGGLEQFF. The DNA of the CDR3 is TGTGCCAGCAGTTTACGGCGGGGGGGCCTTGAGCAGTTCTTC.

The chain has TRBV2 and TRBJ2-5; 8 bases map to TRBD1. V lost 6 bases to trimming and J lost 4 bases; unmatched junction nucleotides: 7. In germline, CDR1 is SNHLY, CDR2 FYNNEI. The CDR3 consists of 14 residues. This CDR3 is CASRLGQGVETQYF. The CDR3 DNA reads TGTGCCAGCAGGCTCGGACAGGGTGTAGAGACCCAGTACTTC. Full variable domain (remainder filled in from reference TRBV2 and TRBJ2-5): EPEVTQTPSHQVTQMGQEVILRCVPISNHLYFYWYRQILGQKVEFLVSFYNNEISEKSEIFDDQFSVERPDGSNFTLKIRSTKLEDSAMYFCASRLGQGVETQYFGPGTRLLVL.

The gene calls are TRBV12-3 or TRBV12-4 and TRBJ1-1; possibly TRBD1 for D (6 bases). Trimming cost V 6 bases and J 9 bases, with 11 bases left between them. CDR3 length equals 11 residues. In DNA, the CDR3 is TGTGCCAGCAGCCGGACAGCTCAAGCTTTCTTT. Translation: CASSRTAQAFF.